The source of this T cell receptor (beta chain) is a study of cytomegalovirus exposure and HLA in healthy donors. Whole-study context: Caucasian-associated ancestry cluster membership applied to about 80% of 398 genotyped donors. Points from the study as a whole: Investigators reported 164 TCR beta chains as tied to cytomegalovirus. Compared with the approximately 680-donor mean, an Asian-associated ancestry cluster reportedly had fewer N-insertions, according to a later analysis.

In the case of this clone: Its antigen is unknown.

Trimming pared 7 bases from V and 0 bases from J, leaving 12 bases between. CDR1 is SEHNR and CDR2 is FQNEAQ in the germline V gene (reference sequence). The CDR3 has 14 residues. 13 Jbeta primers and 60 Vbeta primers were used for the PCR. Sequenced by immunoSEQ multiplex PCR; TCRdb stores in-frame clones only, minus some. The sample consists of about 160,000 clones, around 78% of them appearing once. V and J are TRBV7-9 and TRBJ1-2; D call uncertain. The specimen was PBMCs. The source is a woman aged 40-49 years in good health and CMV-seropositive. This CDR3 reads CASTPAGTNYGYTF. For the CDR3, the DNA is TGTGCCAGCACCCCGGCGGGGACTAACTATGGCTACACCTTC.